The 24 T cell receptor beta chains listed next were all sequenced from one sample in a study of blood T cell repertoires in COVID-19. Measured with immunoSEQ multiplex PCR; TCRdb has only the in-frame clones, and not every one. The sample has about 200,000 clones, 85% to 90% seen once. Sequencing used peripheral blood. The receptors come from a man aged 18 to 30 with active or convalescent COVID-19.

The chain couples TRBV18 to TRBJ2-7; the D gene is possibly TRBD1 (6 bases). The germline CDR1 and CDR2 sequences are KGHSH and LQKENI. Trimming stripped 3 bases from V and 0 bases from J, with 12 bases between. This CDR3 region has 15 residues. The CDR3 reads CASSPGQRSSYEQYF. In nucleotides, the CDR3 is TGTGCCAGCTCACCCGGACAGCGGAGCTCCTACGAGCAGTACTTC. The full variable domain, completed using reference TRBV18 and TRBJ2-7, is NAGVMQNPRHLVRRRGQEARLRCSPMKGHSHVYWYRQLPEEGLKFMVYLQKENIIDESGMPKERFSAEFPKEGPSILRIQQVVRGDSAAYFCASSPGQRSSYEQYFGPGTRLTVT.

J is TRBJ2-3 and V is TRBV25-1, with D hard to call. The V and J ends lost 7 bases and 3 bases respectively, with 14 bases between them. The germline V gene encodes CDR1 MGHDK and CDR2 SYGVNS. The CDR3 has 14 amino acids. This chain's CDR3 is CASIDSGETDTQYF. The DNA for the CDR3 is TGTGCCAGCATCGACTCCGGCGAGACAGATACGCAGTATTTT.

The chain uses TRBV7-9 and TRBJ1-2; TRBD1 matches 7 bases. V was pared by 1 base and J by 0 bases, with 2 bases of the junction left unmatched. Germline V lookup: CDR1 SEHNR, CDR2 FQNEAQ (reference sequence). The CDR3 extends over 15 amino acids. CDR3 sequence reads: CASSLEGAPNYGYTF. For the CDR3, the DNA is TGTGCCAGCAGCTTAGAGGGGGCGCCTAACTATGGCTACACCTTC.

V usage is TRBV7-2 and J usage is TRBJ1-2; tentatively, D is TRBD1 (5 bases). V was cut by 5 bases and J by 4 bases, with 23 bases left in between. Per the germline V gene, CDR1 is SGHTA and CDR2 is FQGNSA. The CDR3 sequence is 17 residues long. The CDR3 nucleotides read TGTGCCAGCAGCCCGAACCGACTTTACGACAGAAGCTATGGCTACACCTTC. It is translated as CASSPNRLYDRSYGYTF. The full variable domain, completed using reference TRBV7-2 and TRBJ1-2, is GAGVSQSPSNKVTEKGKDVELRCDPISGHTALYWYRQSLGQGLEFLIYFQGNSAPDKSGLPSDRFSAERTGGSVSTLTIQRTQQEDSAVYLCASSPNRLYDRSYGYTFGSGTRLTVV.

DNA of the CDR3: TGCGCCAGCAGCCAGGGCAATAGCGGGAGGGCCTCCTACGAGCAGTACTTC. It is translated as CASSQGNSGRASYEQYF. The chain uses TRBV4-1 and TRBJ2-7, with 11 bases aligning to TRBD2. The CDR3 is made up of 17 amino acids. V lost 3 bases to trimming and J lost 0 bases; unmatched junction nucleotides: 7. Germline CDR1 and CDR2: MGHRA and YSYEKL.

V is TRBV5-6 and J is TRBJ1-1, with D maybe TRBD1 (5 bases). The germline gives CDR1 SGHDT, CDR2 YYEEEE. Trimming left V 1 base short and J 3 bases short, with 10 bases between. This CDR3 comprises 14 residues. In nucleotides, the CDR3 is TGTGCCAGCAGCTTGACGGGACTCGACACTGAAGCTTTCTTT. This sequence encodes CASSLTGLDTEAFF.

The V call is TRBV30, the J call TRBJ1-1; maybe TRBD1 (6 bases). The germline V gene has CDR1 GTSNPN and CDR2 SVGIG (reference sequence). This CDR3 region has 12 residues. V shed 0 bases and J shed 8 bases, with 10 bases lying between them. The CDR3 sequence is CAWSVSQGEAFF. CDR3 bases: TGTGCCTGGAGTGTATCACAGGGAGAAGCTTTCTTT.

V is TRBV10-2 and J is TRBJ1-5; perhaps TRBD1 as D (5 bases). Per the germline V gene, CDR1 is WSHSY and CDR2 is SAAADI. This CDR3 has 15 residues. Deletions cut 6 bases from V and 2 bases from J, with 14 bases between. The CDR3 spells CASRAGPMGNQPQHF. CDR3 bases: TGCGCCAGCAGGGCAGGGCCCATGGGCAATCAGCCCCAGCATTTT.

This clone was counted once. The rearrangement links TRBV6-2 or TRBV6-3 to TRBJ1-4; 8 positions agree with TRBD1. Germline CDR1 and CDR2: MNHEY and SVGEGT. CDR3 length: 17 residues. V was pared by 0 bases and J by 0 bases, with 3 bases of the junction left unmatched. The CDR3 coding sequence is TGTGCCAGCAGTTACTCCGGACAGGGTTCAACTAATGAAAAACTGTTTTTT. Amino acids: CASSYSGQGSTNEKLFF.

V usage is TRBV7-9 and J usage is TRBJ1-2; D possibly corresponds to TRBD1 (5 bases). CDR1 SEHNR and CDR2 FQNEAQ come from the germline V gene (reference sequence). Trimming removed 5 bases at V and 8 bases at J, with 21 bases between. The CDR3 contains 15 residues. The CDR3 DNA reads TGTGCCAGCAGCCACCCGGGCAGGGCGGATGTAGGCTACACCTTC. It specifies CASSHPGRADVGYTF.

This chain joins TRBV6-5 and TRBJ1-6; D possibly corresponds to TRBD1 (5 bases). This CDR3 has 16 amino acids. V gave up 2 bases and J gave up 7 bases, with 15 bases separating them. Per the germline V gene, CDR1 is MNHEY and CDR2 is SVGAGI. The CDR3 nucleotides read TGTGCCAGCAGTTACCAGCAGGGCTTGGGGAATTCACCCCTCCACTTT. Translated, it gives CASSYQQGLGNSPLHF.

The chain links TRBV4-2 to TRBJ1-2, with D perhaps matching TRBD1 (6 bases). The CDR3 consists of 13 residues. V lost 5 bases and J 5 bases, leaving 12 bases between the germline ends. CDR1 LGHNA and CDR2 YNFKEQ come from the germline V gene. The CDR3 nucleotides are TGTGCCAGCAGCTCCGGGACATCTTATGGCTACACCTTC. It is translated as CASSSGTSYGYTF.

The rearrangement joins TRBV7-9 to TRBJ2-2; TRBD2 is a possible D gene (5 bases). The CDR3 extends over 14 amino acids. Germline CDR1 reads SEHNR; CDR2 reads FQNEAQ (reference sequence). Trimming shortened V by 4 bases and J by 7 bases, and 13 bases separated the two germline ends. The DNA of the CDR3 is TGTGCCAGCAGCTCCGTTATCCGGGACGGGGAGCTGTTTTTT. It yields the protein CASSSVIRDGELFF.

CDR3 nucleotide sequence: TGTGCCAGCTCACAGGACAGGACTGGAAACACCATATATTTT. The encoded protein is CASSQDRTGNTIYF. V is TRBV18 and J is TRBJ1-3, with TRBD1 matching over 7 bases. With V trimmed by 4 bases and J by 2 bases, 2 bases remained unmatched. CDR3 size: 14 residues. Germline V gene sequence: CDR1 KGHSH, CDR2 LQKENI. Variable domain in full (rest from reference TRBV18 and TRBJ1-3): NAGVMQNPRHLVRRRGQEARLRCSPMKGHSHVYWYRQLPEEGLKFMVYLQKENIIDESGMPKERFSAEFPKEGPSILRIQQVVRGDSAAYFCASSQDRTGNTIYFGEGSWLTVV.

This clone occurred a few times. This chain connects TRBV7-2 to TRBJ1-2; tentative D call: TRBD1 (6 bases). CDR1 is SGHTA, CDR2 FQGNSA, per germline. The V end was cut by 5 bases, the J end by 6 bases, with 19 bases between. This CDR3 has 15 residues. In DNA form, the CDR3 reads TGTGCCAGCAGCCCCATGACAGGAGAGATCGATGGCTACACCTTC. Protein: CASSPMTGEIDGYTF.

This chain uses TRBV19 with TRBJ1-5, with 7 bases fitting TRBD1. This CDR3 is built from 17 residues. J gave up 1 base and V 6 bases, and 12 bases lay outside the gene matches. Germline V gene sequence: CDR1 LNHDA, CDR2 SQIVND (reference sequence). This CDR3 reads CASSFGTGTVSNQPQHF. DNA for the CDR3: TGTGCCAGTAGCTTCGGAACAGGGACAGTGAGCAATCAGCCCCAGCATTTT.

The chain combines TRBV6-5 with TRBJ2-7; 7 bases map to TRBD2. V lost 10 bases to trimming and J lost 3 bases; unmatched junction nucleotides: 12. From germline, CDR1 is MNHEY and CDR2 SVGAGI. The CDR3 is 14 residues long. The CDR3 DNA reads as TGTGCCACCCTTCGAGATCCGGGAGGCTACGAGCAGTACTTC. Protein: CATLRDPGGYEQYF.

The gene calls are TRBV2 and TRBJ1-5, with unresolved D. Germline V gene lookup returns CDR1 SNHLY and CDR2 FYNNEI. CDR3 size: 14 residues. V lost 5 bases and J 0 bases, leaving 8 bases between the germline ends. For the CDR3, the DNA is TGTGCCAGCAGTTCAGCGGATAGCAATCAGCCCCAGCATTTT. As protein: CASSSADSNQPQHF.

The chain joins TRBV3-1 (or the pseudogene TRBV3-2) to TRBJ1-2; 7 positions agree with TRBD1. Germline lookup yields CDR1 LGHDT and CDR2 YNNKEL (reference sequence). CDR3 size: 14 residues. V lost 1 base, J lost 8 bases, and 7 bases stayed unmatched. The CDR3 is CASSQGDRAPGYTF. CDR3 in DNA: TGTGCCAGCAGCCAAGGAGACAGGGCTCCCGGCTACACCTTC.

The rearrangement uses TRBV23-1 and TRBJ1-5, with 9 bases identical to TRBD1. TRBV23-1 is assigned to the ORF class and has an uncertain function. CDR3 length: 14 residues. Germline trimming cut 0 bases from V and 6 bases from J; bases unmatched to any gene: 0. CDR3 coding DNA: TGCGCCAGCAGTCAATCACAGGGGGCTCAGCCCCAGCATTTT. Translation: CASSQSQGAQPQHF.

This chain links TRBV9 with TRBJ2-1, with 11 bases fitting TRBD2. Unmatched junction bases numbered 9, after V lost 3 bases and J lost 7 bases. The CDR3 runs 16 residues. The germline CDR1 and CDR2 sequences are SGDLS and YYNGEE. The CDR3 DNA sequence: TGTGCCAGCAGCGAAACTAGCGGGAGAGGTAAAAATGAGCAGTTCTTC. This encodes CASSETSGRGKNEQFF.

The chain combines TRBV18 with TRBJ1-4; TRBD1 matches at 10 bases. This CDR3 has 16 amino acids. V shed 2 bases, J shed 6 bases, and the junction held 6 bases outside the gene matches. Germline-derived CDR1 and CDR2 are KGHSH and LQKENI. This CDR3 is CASSPRQGAGDEKLFF. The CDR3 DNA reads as TGTGCCAGCTCACCAAGACAGGGGGCCGGAGATGAAAAACTGTTTTTT.

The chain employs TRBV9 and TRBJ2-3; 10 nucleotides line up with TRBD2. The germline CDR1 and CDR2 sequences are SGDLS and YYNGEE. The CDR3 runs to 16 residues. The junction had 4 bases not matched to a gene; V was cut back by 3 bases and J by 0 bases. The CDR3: CASSGIAGGSTDTQYF. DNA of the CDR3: TGTGCCAGCAGCGGTATAGCGGGAGGAAGCACAGATACGCAGTATTTT.

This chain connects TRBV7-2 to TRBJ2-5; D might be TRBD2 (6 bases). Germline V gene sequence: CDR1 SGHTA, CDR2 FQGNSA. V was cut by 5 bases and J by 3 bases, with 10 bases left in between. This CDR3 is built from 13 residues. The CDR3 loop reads CASSREPKETQYF. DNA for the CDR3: TGTGCCAGCAGCCGGGAGCCAAAAGAGACCCAGTACTTC.